These 21 T cell receptor beta chains were all obtained from the same sample, sequenced in a study of shared T cell receptors in the human thymus. The data were produced by immunoSEQ multiplex PCR, yet TCRdb's version contains in-frame clones alone and is incomplete. The sample lists hundreds of thousands of clones; approximately 78% were seen once. This same sample was also part of a study on human thymus T cells.

Sequencing used thymocytes. The receptors here all came from a boy in the first two years of life with a congenital heart defect.

J is TRBJ2-7 and V is TRBV10-3; 7 bases are shared with TRBD1. This CDR3 contains 15 residues. With V trimmed by 4 bases and J by 4 bases, 10 bases remained unmatched. Germline V gene sequence: CDR1 ENHRY, CDR2 SYGVKD. The CDR3 loop reads CAISGSTGTVYEQYF. CDR3 coding DNA: TGTGCCATCAGTGGATCAACGGGGACAGTATACGAGCAGTACTTC.

The V and J genes are TRBV11-3 and TRBJ2-7; 8 nucleotides agree with TRBD2. Germline assignment: CDR1 SGHNT and CDR2 YENEEA. J gave up 7 bases and V 2 bases, and 4 bases lay outside the gene matches. The CDR3 totals 13 residues. The CDR3 reads CASSLRGGREQYF. For the CDR3, the DNA is TGTGCCAGCAGCTTACGGGGGGGCCGGGAGCAGTACTTC.

The chain combines TRBV13 with TRBJ2-1, with D perhaps TRBD1 (5 bases). The V end lost 5 bases, the J end lost 10 bases, and 6 bases lay between the germline ends. This CDR3 contains 10 residues. Germline values: CDR1 PRHDT, CDR2 FYEKMQ (reference sequence). In nucleotides, the CDR3 is TGTGCCAGCAGCAGGGGAGAGCAGTTCTTC. The encoded protein is CASSRGEQFF.

This clone was seen a few times. V gene TRBV5-4 combines with J gene TRBJ2-1; TRBD2 matches at 14 bases. This CDR3 region has 15 residues. Germline loops: CDR1 SGHNT, CDR2 YYREEE (reference sequence). The V and J ends lost 6 bases and 7 bases, in that order; junction bases with no gene match: 6. CDR3 sequence reads: CASTLRTSGRNEQFF. The CDR3 DNA follows: TGTGCCAGCACCCTTCGGACTAGCGGGAGGAATGAGCAGTTCTTC.

The chain links TRBV5-4 to TRBJ2-1; D possibly corresponds to TRBD2 (6 bases). This CDR3 contains 13 residues. Germline CDR1 is SGHNT and CDR2 is YYREEE (reference sequence). V dropped 0 bases and J dropped 9 bases, with 10 bases sitting between them. The CDR3 DNA reads TGTGCCAGCAGCTTGGGGGGGACTGGTGAGCAGTTCTTC. It is translated as CASSLGGTGEQFF.

This chain uses TRBV10-3 with TRBJ1-3, with D uncertain. This CDR3 comprises 20 residues. CDR1 and CDR2 (germline): ENHRY, SYGVKD. Trimming removed 2 bases at V and 3 bases at J, with 26 bases between. The CDR3 loop reads CAISEPGMAGGRNRGNTIYF. CDR3 bases: TGTGCCATCAGTGAGCCCGGCATGGCAGGAGGACGGAACCGTGGAAACACCATATATTTT.

The chain is built from TRBV28 and TRBJ2-1; 11 nucleotides match TRBD1. There are 17 residues in the CDR3. V was clipped by 7 bases and J by 6 bases; unmatched bases: 14. Germline V gives CDR1 MDHEN, CDR2 SYDVKM. The CDR3 DNA follows: TGTGCCAGCATCACTTCCACCCGGGACAGGGGGTCCAATGAGCAGTTCTTC. This codes for CASITSTRDRGSNEQFF.

The DNA for the CDR3 is TGCAGCGTTGAAGTTGGGTCGAGAGCGGACCCGGCGCACGAGCAGTACTTC. As protein: CSVEVGSRADPAHEQYF. V usage is TRBV29-1 and J usage is TRBJ2-7, with D tentatively TRBD2 (5 bases). Between the trimmed V and J ends, which lost 1 base and 5 bases, there was a span of 24 bases. Germline values: CDR1 SQVTM, CDR2 ANQGSEA. This CDR3 is built from 17 residues.

V is TRBV30 and J is TRBJ2-3; 8 nucleotides match TRBD2. The V segment lost 3 bases and the J segment 1 base; nucleotides outside the gene matches: 15. The CDR3 runs to 18 residues. Germline V gene lookup returns CDR1 GTSNPN and CDR2 SVGIG (reference sequence). CDR3 in amino acids: CAWRRKVWSGSGTDTQYF. CDR3 nucleotide sequence: TGTGCCTGGAGAAGGAAAGTTTGGAGCGGGAGTGGCACAGATACGCAGTATTTT.

The chain employs TRBV15 and TRBJ2-3; D possibly corresponds to TRBD1 (6 bases). V lost 5 bases to trimming and J lost 8 bases, with 14 bases between them. This CDR3 has 13 amino acids. Germline V gene lookup returns CDR1 LNHNV and CDR2 YYDKDF (reference sequence). CDR3 bases: TGTGCCACCAGCGAAACAGGGTCAGTTACGCAGTATTTT. It is translated as CATSETGSVTQYF.

A few counts support this clone. V and J are TRBV18 and TRBJ1-5; 7 nucleotides agree with TRBD1. Trimming took 3 bases from V and 9 from J; bases not matched to a gene: 20. The CDR3 consists of 18 residues. Germline CDR1 KGHSH, CDR2 LQKENI. The chain's CDR3 is CASSPETGLGQPGTPQHF. The CDR3 DNA reads as TGTGCCAGCTCACCGGAGACAGGGCTAGGGCAGCCGGGGACGCCCCAGCATTTT.

This clone was found a few times. This rearrangement joins TRBV5-4 to TRBJ2-7, with TRBD2 identical over 9 bases. J lost 4 bases, V lost 4 bases, and 6 bases had no gene match. This CDR3 region has 14 residues. Per the germline V gene, CDR1 is SGHNT and CDR2 is YYREEE (reference sequence). CDR3 protein: CASSTGLARYEQYF. In DNA form, the CDR3 reads TGTGCCAGCAGCACCGGACTAGCGCGTTACGAGCAGTACTTC.

The chain has TRBV19 and TRBJ1-5, with 10 nucleotides matching TRBD1. This CDR3 spans 16 amino acids. Germline V gene sequence: CDR1 LNHDA, CDR2 SQIVND (reference sequence). Unmatched junction bases numbered 7, after V lost 5 bases and J lost 3 bases. CDR3 region: CASSADRGLDNQPQHF. In nucleotides, the CDR3 is TGTGCCAGTAGTGCCGACAGGGGGCTCGACAATCAGCCCCAGCATTTT.

This sequence joins TRBV13 and TRBJ1-2, with D tentatively TRBD1 (6 bases). Trimming took 4 bases from V and 2 from J, leaving 23 bases between them. The V gene's germline CDR1 is PRHDT and CDR2 FYEKMQ (reference sequence). CDR3 length equals 18 residues. Written as DNA, the CDR3 is TGTGCCAGCAGCTGGGGGCCCGCTCGTGGCGGGTTAAACTATGGCTACACCTTC. Protein: CASSWGPARGGLNYGYTF.

The CDR3 DNA is TGTGCCAGCAGCCCCCCGGGGGAGTCAACAGATACGCAGTATTTT. Residues: CASSPPGESTDTQYF. The chain employs TRBV7-9 and TRBJ2-3, with D possibly matching TRBD2 (6 bases). The CDR3 length is 15 residues. Germline assignment: CDR1 SEHNR and CDR2 FQNEAQ (reference sequence). V lost 5 bases and J 3 bases, leaving 15 bases between the germline ends.

In this sample, this clone turned up a few times. V and J are TRBV28 and TRBJ2-5; 10 bases align to TRBD2. The CDR3 has 20 residues. V lost 6 bases to trimming and J lost 1 base; unmatched junction nucleotides: 20. In germline, CDR1 is MDHEN, CDR2 SYDVKM. The CDR3 DNA is TGTGCCAGCAGCTCCCCGTCTAGCGGGAGTGGAGGATATTTCCAAGAGACCCAGTACTTC. This gives the protein CASSSPSSGSGGYFQETQYF.

Only one count was recorded for this clone. The chain recombines TRBV20-1 with TRBJ2-7, with D unclear. V was shortened by 2 bases and J by 10 bases, with 9 bases between the two germline ends. Germline V gene data show CDR1 as DFQATT and CDR2 as SNEGSKA (reference sequence). The CDR3 spans 10 residues. CDR3 loop: CSARRIGQYF. The CDR3 DNA follows: TGCAGTGCTAGACGTATCGGTCAGTACTTC.

This rearrangement joins TRBV7-2 to TRBJ2-7, with 10 bases lining up with TRBD2. In germline, CDR1 is SGHTA, CDR2 FQGNSA. This CDR3 is built from 19 residues. J gave up 2 bases and V 4 bases, and 17 bases lay outside the gene matches. The CDR3 loop is CASSSRGSGRAILAYEQYF. In DNA form, the CDR3 reads TGTGCCAGCAGCTCCCGGGGGAGCGGGAGGGCCATATTAGCCTACGAGCAGTACTTC. Filled out from reference TRBV7-2 and TRBJ2-7, the complete variable domain reads GAGVSQSPSNKVTEKGKDVELRCDPISGHTALYWYRQSLGQGLEFLIYFQGNSAPDKSGLPSDRFSAERTGGSVSTLTIQRTQQEDSAVYLCASSSRGSGRAILAYEQYFGPGTRLTVT.

This rearrangement joins TRBV5-6 to TRBJ2-7, with 8 nucleotides matching TRBD2. This CDR3 comprises 14 residues. Germline loops: CDR1 SGHDT, CDR2 YYEEEE. Trimming cost V 2 bases and J 1 base; bases outside gene matches: 2. The CDR3 here is CASSFGGRSYEQYF. The CDR3, as DNA: TGTGCCAGCAGCTTCGGCGGGAGGTCCTACGAGCAGTACTTC. Full variable domain (rest looked up from reference TRBV5-6 and TRBJ2-7): DAGVTQSPTHLIKTRGQQVTLRCSPKSGHDTVSWYQQALGQGPQFIFQYYEEEERQRGNFPDRFSGHQFPNYSSELNVNALLLGDSALYLCASSFGGRSYEQYFGPGTRLTVT.

The genes are TRBV5-4 and TRBJ2-1, with D possibly matching TRBD2 (5 bases). This CDR3 spans 18 amino acids. The germline CDR1 and CDR2 sequences are SGHNT and YYREEE (reference sequence). V was cut by 4 bases and J by 4 bases, with 24 bases left in between. CDR3 residues: CASSKSRSSRPRYNEQFF. The CDR3 DNA reads TGTGCCAGCAGCAAGTCCAGATCTAGCAGGCCTAGATACAATGAGCAGTTCTTC.

The chain links TRBV27 to TRBJ2-3; D possibly corresponds to TRBD2 (5 bases). The length of the CDR3 is 15 residues. The germline gives CDR1 MNHEY, CDR2 SMNVEV (reference sequence). Trimming removed 6 bases at V and 6 bases at J, with 19 bases between. CDR3 coding DNA: TGTGCCAGCAGGGCGGGCAGCCAGTCGCAGGATACGCAGTATTTT. Amino acid sequence: CASRAGSQSQDTQYF.